Detailed here is one T cell receptor (beta chain). No antigen is known for it. CDR1 is PRHDT, CDR2 FYEKMQ, per germline (reference sequence). V gave up 2 bases and J gave up 6 bases, with 8 bases separating them. This CDR3 spans 13 amino acids. The sample belongs to a study of T cell repertoires in cytomegalovirus infection. Study in general: Recently described HLA-C-restricted plus well-studied HLA-B-restricted CMV epitopes were used.

TCRdb passed the reads through MiXCR, listing each CDR3 protein once. Counted here are tens of thousands of distinct CDR3 sequences, around 20% occurring once; the ten biggest clones make up roughly 73%. This receptor was taken from a human donor in good health (CMV status not recorded). Some clones in this sample may be carry-over from other donors' samples. The rearrangement joins TRBV13 to TRBJ2-1; D gene unclear. The sample here was CD8+ T cells from cultured PBMCs, taken from culture after CMV antigen stimulation. The CDR3 is CASSLSGFNEQFF. The CDR3 nucleotides read TGTGCCAGCAGCTTATCAGGCTTCAATGAGCAGTTCTTC.